This entry features one T cell receptor beta chain sequence. Its antigen remains unknown. This CDR3 spans 16 amino acids. Germline-derived CDR1 and CDR2 are SGHVS and FQNEAQ. V gave up 1 base and J gave up 3 bases; unmatched junction bases: 6. This sample is part of a study of CD8 T cells in ankylosing spondylitis. One entry per CDR3 protein results from TCRdb running MiXCR on the 5' RACE reads. The sample has fewer than 180,000 distinct CDR3 sequences, 44% seen once. Study-wide findings and caveats: The disease-linked clones had a CD8+ phenotype and low blood frequencies. The study identified a TCR beta motif of several highly homologous variants that appeared characteristic of ankylosing spondylitis blood.

The receptor was derived from a male donor with ankylosing spondylitis. Input material: synovial fluid, either unsorted or a sorted T cell fraction (not recorded which). The chain recombines TRBV7-8 with TRBJ2-1, with 7 bases that match TRBD2. CDR3 sequence: CASSLGGLEGYNEQFF. In DNA, the CDR3 is TGTGCCAGCAGCTTAGGTGGACTAGAGGGCTACAATGAGCAGTTCTTC.